This T cell receptor beta chain was observed in a study of control samples from healthy donors and cancer patients. The CDR3 has 14 residues. V was shortened by 2 bases and J by 4 bases, with 9 bases between the two germline ends. The germline CDR1 and CDR2 sequences are LGHNA and YSLEER. The table came from immunoSEQ multiplex PCR; TCRdb's copy has only in-frame clones and leaves some out. The sample contains around 57,000 clones, approximately 89% of which appear only once. The origin of this receptor is a man between 25 and 39 years old with colorectal cancer. The sequencing input was PBMCs. The J gene is TRBJ1-5, the V gene TRBV4-3; D unresolved. The CDR3: CASSQYISNQPQHF. CDR3 in DNA: TGCGCCAGCAGCCAATATATCAGTAATCAGCCCCAGCATTTT.